The rows below give T cell receptor beta chains drawn from one sample of a study of T cell responses to AZD1222 COVID-19 vaccine. Repertoires were generated with immunoSEQ multiplex PCR, while TCRdb's copy carries only in-frame clones and drops some. The sample consists of over 45,000 clones, 75% to 90% of them appearing once. The specimen was peripheral blood, collected on day 0 of MenACWY control vaccination. These receptors were taken from an adult in good health. CDR3s include the opening cysteine and the closing phenylalanine or tryptophan. Each record gives: CDR3 protein, CDR3 DNA, V gene, J gene, clone size, D gene. D genes are given only for firm matches. Size values are once, few and many counts, or a class for expanded clones, and some rows have none.

CDR3: CACRGSLNTEAFF
DNA: TGTGCCTGCCGGGGGAGTTTGAACACTGAAGCTTTCTTT
V: TRBV30
J: TRBJ1-1
size: .
D: .

CDR3: CASSPVVGREKLFF
DNA: TGTGCCAGCTCCCCGGTTGTAGGGAGAGAAAAACTGTTTTTT
V: TRBV18
J: TRBJ1-4
size: .
D: .

CDR3: CASSDRVTYGYTF
DNA: TGTGCCAGCAGTGACAGGGTTACCTATGGCTACACCTTC
V: TRBV6-2/TRBV6-3
J: TRBJ1-2
size: .
D: TRBD1

CDR3: CASMVAELNTEAFF
DNA: TGTGCCAGCATGGTGGCAGAGCTGAACACTGAAGCTTTCTTT
V: TRBV28
J: TRBJ1-1
size: .
D: .

CDR3: CASSEAAGPRKTQYF
DNA: TGTGCCAGCAGTGAAGCCGCGGGACCGCGAAAGACCCAGTACTTC
V: TRBV6-1
J: TRBJ2-5
size: few
D: .

CDR3: CASSPRTGDQPQHF
DNA: TGTGCCAGCTCACCCCGGACAGGGGATCAGCCCCAGCATTTT
V: TRBV18
J: TRBJ1-5
size: .
D: TRBD1

CDR3: CASSVLGQGGMNTEAFF
DNA: TGTGCCAGCTCAGTCCTAGGACAGGGGGGAATGAACACTGAAGCTTTCTTT
V: TRBV18
J: TRBJ1-1
size: .
D: TRBD1

CDR3: CATSSGGYGANVLTF
DNA: TGTGCCACCAGCTCAGGGGGGTACGGGGCCAACGTCCTGACTTTC
V: TRBV15
J: TRBJ2-6
size: .
D: .

CDR3: CASSRQGASYEQYF
DNA: TGTGCCAGCAGCCGGCAGGGGGCATCCTACGAGCAGTACTTC
V: TRBV3-1/TRBV3-2
J: TRBJ2-7
size: .
D: TRBD1

CDR3: CASREYGALMGNEQYF
DNA: TGTGCCAGCAGAGAGTACGGGGCTCTTATGGGGAACGAGCAGTACTTC
V: TRBV2
J: TRBJ2-7
size: .
D: .

CDR3: CASSQGAVSNQPQHF
DNA: TGCGCCAGCAGCCAAGGTGCAGTGAGCAATCAGCCCCAGCATTTT
V: TRBV4-1
J: TRBJ1-5
size: .
D: .

CDR3: CASSSDRAGELFF
DNA: TGTGCCAGCAGCTCAGACAGGGCTGGGGAGCTGTTTTTT
V: TRBV7-8
J: TRBJ2-2
size: .
D: TRBD1

CDR3: CAWGGTTNEKLFF
DNA: TGTGCCTGGGGGGGAACAACTAATGAAAAACTGTTTTTT
V: TRBV30
J: TRBJ1-4
size: .
D: .

CDR3: CAISSTAYNEQFF
DNA: TGTGCCATCAGTTCTACAGCTTACAATGAGCAGTTCTTC
V: TRBV10-3
J: TRBJ2-1
size: .
D: .

CDR3: CASKSTGVVYGYTF
DNA: TGTGCCAGCAAGTCGACAGGAGTGGTCTATGGCTACACCTTC
V: TRBV6-5
J: TRBJ1-2
size: .
D: .

CDR3: CASSSQEASGRYEQYF
DNA: TGTGCCAGCAGTTCTCAAGAGGCTAGCGGGAGGTACGAGCAGTACTTC
V: TRBV28
J: TRBJ2-7
size: .
D: TRBD2

CDR3: CASSQPSGGANTGELFF
DNA: TGTGCCAGCAGCCAGCCCTCCGGCGGGGCAAACACCGGGGAGCTGTTTTTT
V: TRBV28
J: TRBJ2-2
size: .
D: .

CDR3: CASSQQGVNTEAFF
DNA: TGTGCCAGCTCGCAACAGGGAGTAAACACTGAAGCTTTCTTT
V: TRBV18
J: TRBJ1-1
size: .
D: .

CDR3: CASSGSSGTHEQYF
DNA: TGTGCCAGCAGTGGATCGTCTGGTACCCACGAGCAGTACTTC
V: TRBV7-6
J: TRBJ2-7
size: .
D: .

CDR3: CASRSTQGQPQHF
DNA: TGTGCCAGTCGCTCCACTCAGGGCCAGCCCCAGCATTTT
V: TRBV19
J: TRBJ1-5
size: .
D: .

CDR3: CASSQAGTGDSPLHF
DNA: TGCGCCAGCAGCCAAGCCGGGACAGGGGACTCACCCCTCCACTTT
V: TRBV4-3
J: TRBJ1-6
size: .
D: TRBD1

CDR3: CASGQTGFGVSSYEQYF
DNA: TGTGCCAGCGGGCAGACAGGGTTCGGGGTTTCCTCCTACGAGCAGTACTTC
V: TRBV28
J: TRBJ2-7
size: few
D: TRBD1

CDR3: CASSPREGSYEQYF
DNA: TGTGCCAGCTCACCACGAGAGGGGTCCTACGAGCAGTACTTC
V: TRBV18
J: TRBJ2-7
size: .
D: .

CDR3: CASSYDRSSGNTIYF
DNA: TGTGCCAGCAGTTACGACCGGTCCTCTGGAAACACCATATATTTT
V: TRBV6-2/TRBV6-3
J: TRBJ1-3
size: once
D: .

CDR3: CASSLESAISYEQYF
DNA: TGTGCCAGCAGCTTAGAGTCCGCTATCTCCTACGAGCAGTACTTC
V: TRBV11-2
J: TRBJ2-7
size: .
D: .

CDR3: CASSQGVESSVDTQYF
DNA: TGTGCCAGCAGCCAAGGCGTCGAGAGTAGCGTAGATACGCAGTATTTT
V: TRBV14
J: TRBJ2-3
size: once
D: .

CDR3: CASSFRGSNQPQHF
DNA: TGTGCCAGCAGTTTTAGGGGGAGCAATCAGCCCCAGCATTTT
V: TRBV27
J: TRBJ1-5
size: .
D: .

CDR3: CASSMSLGQLYEQYF
DNA: TGTGCCAGTAGTATGAGTTTGGGACAGCTCTACGAGCAGTACTTC
V: TRBV19
J: TRBJ2-7
size: .
D: TRBD1

CDR3: CASSYQAYNEQFF
DNA: TGTGCCAGCAGTTACCAGGCCTACAATGAGCAGTTCTTC
V: TRBV6-5
J: TRBJ2-1
size: .
D: .

CDR3: CASSFYYSQGSSYEQYF
DNA: TGTGCCAGCAGTTTTTACTACTCACAGGGATCGTCCTACGAGCAGTACTTC
V: TRBV27
J: TRBJ2-7
size: .
D: .

CDR3: CARQGSGANVLTF
DNA: TGTGCCCGACAGGGATCTGGGGCCAACGTCCTGACTTTC
V: TRBV30
J: TRBJ2-6
size: .
D: TRBD1

CDR3: CASSYRGDEQFF
DNA: TGTGCCAGCAGTTATCGAGGGGATGAGCAGTTCTTC
V: TRBV6-2/TRBV6-3
J: TRBJ2-1
size: .
D: .

CDR3: CASSLLFGGSYEQYF
DNA: TGTGCCAGCAGTTTATTATTCGGGGGCAGCTACGAGCAGTACTTC
V: TRBV28
J: TRBJ2-7
size: .
D: .

CDR3: CASSLRSYNSPLHF
DNA: TGTGCCAGTAGTCTCCGTTCCTATAATTCACCCCTCCACTTT
V: TRBV19
J: TRBJ1-6
size: .
D: .

CDR3: CASSQGTGFGNEQFF
DNA: TGCGCCAGCAGCCAAGGGACAGGTTTTGGGAATGAGCAGTTCTTC
V: TRBV4-3
J: TRBJ2-1
size: few
D: TRBD1

CDR3: CASSWTGEVGQPQHF
DNA: TGTGCCAGCAGCTGGACAGGGGAGGTTGGTCAGCCCCAGCATTTT
V: TRBV5-6
J: TRBJ1-5
size: .
D: TRBD1

CDR3: CASSHGTAWGNQPQHF
DNA: TGTGCCAGCAGTCACGGGACCGCCTGGGGCAATCAGCCCCAGCATTTT
V: TRBV28
J: TRBJ1-5
size: .
D: .

CDR3: CASSSAGVSEAFF
DNA: TGTGCCAGCAGTTCGGCGGGGGTGTCGGAAGCTTTCTTT
V: TRBV27
J: TRBJ1-1
size: .
D: .

CDR3: CASSFPDRDPNQPQHF
DNA: TGTGCCAGCAGTTTTCCTGACAGGGACCCCAATCAGCCCCAGCATTTT
V: TRBV28
J: TRBJ1-5
size: .
D: TRBD1

CDR3: CASSPGLNTGELFF
DNA: TGTGCCAGCTCACCAGGACTAAACACCGGGGAGCTGTTTTTT
V: TRBV18
J: TRBJ2-2
size: once
D: .

CDR3: CASGRDRNTGELFF
DNA: TGTGCCAGCGGTCGGGACAGGAACACCGGGGAGCTGTTTTTT
V: TRBV2
J: TRBJ2-2
size: .
D: TRBD1

CDR3: CASSLAGTDTQYF
DNA: TGCGCCAGCAGCTTGGCCGGCACAGATACGCAGTATTTT
V: TRBV5-1
J: TRBJ2-3
size: .
D: .

CDR3: CASSRSRNTEAFF
DNA: TGTGCCAGCAGCCGTTCACGGAACACTGAAGCTTTCTTT
V: TRBV14
J: TRBJ1-1
size: .
D: .

CDR3: CASSPPGRQYEKLFF
DNA: TGTGCCAGCTCACCCCCGGGACGGCAATATGAAAAACTGTTTTTT
V: TRBV18
J: TRBJ1-4
size: .
D: .

CDR3: CASSVHPTGTEAFF
DNA: TGTGCCAGCAGCGTACACCCCACGGGCACTGAAGCTTTCTTT
V: TRBV9
J: TRBJ1-1
size: .
D: .

CDR3: CASSSGTGGGGYTF
DNA: TGTGCCAGCAGCTCCGGGACAGGGGGCGGTGGCTACACCTTC
V: TRBV5-8
J: TRBJ1-2
size: .
D: TRBD1

CDR3: CASSARRVTDEQYF
DNA: TGTGCCAGCAGCGCTCGGAGGGTTACGGACGAGCAGTACTTC
V: TRBV7-2
J: TRBJ2-7
size: .
D: .

CDR3: CASLHAGGGNEQFF
DNA: TGTGCCAGCCTGCATGCGGGAGGAGGGAATGAGCAGTTCTTC
V: TRBV27
J: TRBJ2-1
size: .
D: TRBD2

CDR3: CASMLDRGLGYTF
DNA: TGTGCCAGCATGTTGGACAGGGGGCTCGGCTACACCTTC
V: TRBV28
J: TRBJ1-2
size: .
D: TRBD1

CDR3: CASSIAPGAPNYGYTF
DNA: TGTGCCAGTAGTATAGCTCCGGGAGCCCCTAACTATGGCTACACCTTC
V: TRBV19
J: TRBJ1-2
size: .
D: .

CDR3: CASSLSSGVSYNEQFF
DNA: TGTGCCAGCAGTTTATCCTCAGGGGTCTCCTACAATGAGCAGTTCTTC
V: TRBV27
J: TRBJ2-1
size: .
D: .

CDR3: CASSYNRNNQPQHF
DNA: TGTGCCAGCAGTTACAACAGGAACAATCAGCCCCAGCATTTT
V: TRBV6-5
J: TRBJ1-5
size: .
D: .

CDR3: CATSTQGDEQFF
DNA: TGTGCCACCAGTACACAGGGTGATGAGCAGTTCTTC
V: TRBV24-1
J: TRBJ2-1
size: once
D: .

CDR3: CASSLTGQGPYEQYF
DNA: TGTGCCAGCAGCTTAACGGGACAGGGTCCCTACGAGCAGTACTTC
V: TRBV7-2
J: TRBJ2-7
size: .
D: TRBD1

CDR3: CACSTGAGNQPQHF
DNA: TGTGCCTGCTCTACAGGGGCCGGTAATCAGCCCCAGCATTTT
V: TRBV30
J: TRBJ1-5
size: .
D: TRBD1